This T cell receptor beta chain comes out of a study of vaccination and CD4 T cells after COVID-19. The CDR3 length is 16 residues. The ends lost 2 bases at V and 0 bases at J; junction bases unmatched: 7. Germline V gene data show CDR1 as SGHRS and CDR2 as YFSETQ. This clonotype occurred a few times. Its specificity is unknown. Documented treatment: approximately 9-day PBMC culture with coronavirus spike peptide pools or control peptides (ViraFEST assay). Antigen-specific T cell expansion with peptide pools preceded TCR sequencing in the ViraFEST approach. Sequenced with the Oncomine TCR Beta short-read assay was DNA taken from cultured CD4+ T cells. Investigators obtained genomic DNA by extraction from cultured CD4+ T cells. MiXCR, run by TCRdb on the PCR reads, gives a single entry per CDR3 protein. Here the sample spans just under 20,000 distinct CDR3 sequences, 26% being singletons.

The clonotype originates from a human donor with COVID-19. The chain is built from TRBV5-1 and TRBJ1-1, with 7 bases fitting TRBD1. Sequenced sample: cultured CD4+ T cells from blood. CDR3 DNA sequence: TGCGCCAGCAGCTTAAGGGGGCCGGGTATGAACACTGAAGCTTTCTTT. Amino acids: CASSLRGPGMNTEAFF.